This TCR beta chain was found in a study of chemoradiotherapy in HPV16-positive cancers. On the study more broadly: Candidate HPV-specific clones and shared TCR motifs came from a couple of HPV16-positive patients. Study-level points and caveats: Functional assays defining HPV-specific T cells used only two HPV16-positive patients. Candidate HPV-specific clones and E7-related TCR motifs grew in tumor during treatment.

In germline, CDR1 is SGHRS, CDR2 YFSETQ. Deletions cut 0 bases from V and 2 bases from J, with 12 bases between. The CDR3 extends over 16 amino acids. Here immunoSEQ multiplex PCR was the method, and the copy in TCRdb shows in-frame clones only, minus some. The sample holds 20,000 to 25,000 clones, around 87% seen once. In regard to this clone: Antigen specificity is unknown.

Repeated repertoire sampling spanned the course of chemoradiotherapy. This TCR was sampled from a human donor with HPV-associated anogenital cancer. The V and J genes are TRBV5-1 and TRBJ1-5; D is undetermined. The sequenced sample was blood, obtained from a patient who underwent chemoradiotherapy. CDR3 protein: CASSLGGITGNQPQHF. As DNA, the CDR3 is TGCGCCAGCAGCTTGGGAGGGATCACGGGCAATCAGCCCCAGCATTTT.